One sample yielded the 22 T cell receptor beta chains listed below, sequenced in a study of T-cell reconstitution after alpha-beta-depleted transplantation in children. During its preparation, the TCRbeta library received unique molecular identifiers. TCRdb used MiXCR to reprocess the PCR reads, holding one entry per CDR3 protein. Of about 350,000 distinct CDR3 sequences listed, around 15% were seen once; the top ten hold around two fifths. Here the sequenced sample was PBMCs, mostly from graft donor cells, taken 360 days after TCRalphabeta/CD19-depleted stem cell transplant. Receptors were obtained from a male patient under 10 years old who had a stem cell transplant for acute lymphoblastic leukemia, so the T cells may come from the graft donor.

There are a few counts of this clonotype. The chain links TRBV29-1 to TRBJ2-1; 14 nucleotides line up with TRBD2. With V trimmed by 6 bases and J by 6 bases, 4 bases remained unmatched. Germline CDR1 SQVTM, CDR2 ANQGSEA. This CDR3 is 14 amino acids long. CDR3 in amino acids: CSVGTSGRRNEQFF. The CDR3 DNA is TGCAGCGTCGGGACTAGCGGGAGACGCAATGAGCAGTTCTTC.

The chain joins TRBV2 to TRBJ2-7; no firm D call. This CDR3 contains 13 residues. Germline V gene lookup returns CDR1 SNHLY and CDR2 FYNNEI. Trimming took off 0 bases at V and 1 base at J, with 4 bases between the two ends. CDR3 in DNA: TGTGCCAGCAGTGAAGCCCTATCCTACGAGCAGTACTTC. It is translated as CASSEALSYEQYF.

V usage is TRBV27 and J usage is TRBJ1-1; 9 bases align to TRBD1. CDR1 is MNHEY, CDR2 SMNVEV, per germline (reference sequence). The J segment lost 4 bases and the V segment lost 3 bases, leaving 6 bases of the junction unmatched. This CDR3 is 15 amino acids long. The CDR3 reads CASSFDRGGVTEAFF. In DNA form, the CDR3 reads TGTGCCAGCAGTTTTGACAGGGGGGGGGTCACTGAAGCTTTCTTT.

The chain employs TRBV10-3 and TRBJ2-2; TRBD2 matches at 12 bases. The ends lost 6 bases at V and 6 bases at J; junction bases unmatched: 8. Looked up from germline, CDR1 is ENHRY and CDR2 is SYGVKD. The CDR3 has 16 residues. CDR3 amino acids: CAISTTSGSGAGELFF. The CDR3 DNA reads as TGTGCCATCAGCACGACTAGCGGGAGTGGGGCCGGGGAGCTGTTTTTT.

The gene calls are TRBV30 and TRBJ1-1; no firm D call. V was trimmed by 1 base and J by 8 bases, leaving 8 bases between them. This CDR3 region has 11 residues. Germline-derived CDR1 and CDR2 are GTSNPN and SVGIG (reference sequence). CDR3 sequence reads: CAWSGIGEAFF. Written as DNA, the CDR3 is TGTGCCTGGAGTGGGATTGGGGAAGCTTTCTTT.

This clonotype was observed once. The chain carries TRBV28 and TRBJ2-5; D could derive from TRBD1 or TRBD2 (5 bases each). This CDR3 is 15 amino acids long. The V end lost 2 bases, the J end lost 3 bases, and 13 bases lay between the germline ends. CDR1 and CDR2 (germline): MDHEN, SYDVKM. CDR3 amino acids: CASSLMSGTKETQYF. The CDR3, as DNA: TGTGCCAGCAGTTTAATGTCGGGGACCAAAGAGACCCAGTACTTC. The complete variable domain, with remaining parts taken from reference TRBV28 and TRBJ2-5, reads DVKVTQSSRYLVKRTGEKVFLECVQDMDHENMFWYRQDPGLGLRLIYFSYDVKMKEKGDIPEGYSVSREKKERFSLILESASTNQTSMYLCASSLMSGTKETQYFGPGTRLLVL.

Only a few counts were recorded for this clonotype. The chain couples TRBV29-1 to TRBJ1-1, with a tentative D call TRBD1 (6 bases). The CDR3 sequence is 15 residues long. Trimming took off 0 bases at V and 4 bases at J, with 15 bases between the two ends. Germline-derived CDR1 and CDR2 are SQVTM and ANQGSEA. The chain's CDR3 is CSVEEMAGAGTEAFF. In DNA form, the CDR3 reads TGCAGCGTTGAAGAAATGGCAGGGGCAGGCACTGAAGCTTTCTTT.

V is TRBV10-3 and J is TRBJ2-5; D unclear. Per germline, CDR1 ENHRY and CDR2 SYGVKD. This CDR3 has 12 amino acids. V lost 3 bases and J 4 bases, leaving 6 bases between the germline ends. CDR3 in amino acids: CAISDMSETQYF. For the CDR3, the DNA is TGTGCCATCAGTGATATGTCAGAGACCCAGTACTTC.

In its sample, this clonotype was seen a few times. V and J are TRBV7-2 and TRBJ2-3, with 12 bases identical to TRBD2. CDR1 is SGHTA, CDR2 FQGNSA, per germline. Trimming at V came to 2 bases and at J to 8 bases, leaving 5 bases not matched to a gene. The CDR3 contains 15 residues. The CDR3 region has the DNA TGTGCCAGCAGCTTAAGACTAGCGGGAGTAGGTACGCAGTATTTT. This sequence encodes CASSLRLAGVGTQYF.

In this sample, this clonotype turned up a few times. CDR3 nucleotides: TGTGCCAGCAGTTTGGTAAGGGGGGGACATGAGCAGTTCTTC. Protein product: CASSLVRGGHEQFF. The V gene is TRBV12-3 or TRBV12-4, the J gene TRBJ2-1, with D maybe TRBD2 (7 bases). Trimming removed 3 bases from V and 8 bases from J, with 14 bases in between. The CDR3 loop spans 14 amino acids.

This chain uses TRBV5-1 with TRBJ1-1; D call uncertain. Trimming cost V 3 bases and J 4 bases, with 7 bases left between them. Germline CDR1 and CDR2: SGHRS and YFSETQ. CDR3 length: 12 residues. The CDR3 coding sequence is TGCGCCAGCAGCTACAAGGGCACTGAAGCTTTCTTT. Its protein product is CASSYKGTEAFF.

There are a few counts of this clonotype. The chain links TRBV12-3 or TRBV12-4 to TRBJ2-3, with D tentatively TRBD1 or TRBD2 (10 bases each). The CDR3 length is 21 residues. With 1 base removed from V and 4 bases from J, the gap between germline ends came to 30 bases. The CDR3: CASSLGTGGDLAGGPSDTQYF. The CDR3 DNA is TGTGCCAGCAGTTTAGGGACAGGGGGTGACTTAGCGGGAGGCCCGTCAGATACGCAGTATTTT.

This clonotype was counted between two and nine times. The chain couples TRBV27 to TRBJ2-7; D may be TRBD1 or TRBD2 (5 bases each). Trimming cost V 3 bases and J 4 bases, with 13 bases left between them. The CDR3 runs 14 residues. Germline V CDR1 and CDR2: MNHEY, SMNVEV (reference sequence). The CDR3 DNA reads as TGTGCCAGCAGTTTGTGGGGCGAGGGATACGAGCAGTACTTC. It is translated as CASSLWGEGYEQYF.

This clonotype turned up a few times. The chain couples TRBV7-2 to TRBJ1-4, with 9 nucleotides matching TRBD1. CDR1 and CDR2 (germline): SGHTA, FQGNSA. This CDR3 spans 14 amino acids. V gave up 2 bases and J gave up 8 bases; unmatched junction bases: 3. The CDR3 spells CASSLRTGDEKLFF. Here the CDR3 DNA reads TGTGCCAGCAGCTTAAGGACAGGGGACGAAAAACTGTTTTTT.

This chain joins TRBV7-9 and TRBJ2-1, with 10 bases fitting TRBD1. Unmatched junction bases numbered 8, after V lost 5 bases and J lost 7 bases. This CDR3 contains 15 residues. Germline V gene data show CDR1 as SEHNR and CDR2 as FQNEAQ (reference sequence). The CDR3 loop reads CASSPPGQGWNEQFF. CDR3 nucleotide sequence: TGTGCCAGCAGCCCCCCGGGACAGGGGTGGAATGAGCAGTTCTTC.

This clonotype has a handful of counts. This chain connects TRBV7-2 to TRBJ2-7; tentatively, D is TRBD2 (6 bases). V lost 3 bases and J 2 bases, leaving 14 bases between the germline ends. The CDR3 has 15 amino acids. Looked up from germline, CDR1 is SGHTA and CDR2 is FQGNSA. Written as DNA, the CDR3 is TGTGCCAGCAGCTTCTCGACTAGTACCCCCTACGAGCAGTACTTC. It is translated as CASSFSTSTPYEQYF.

The table lists this clonotype with a few counts. The rearrangement links TRBV11-1 to TRBJ2-1; 9 bases are a match to TRBD2. CDR3 length equals 18 residues. Germline V gene sequence: CDR1 SGHAT, CDR2 FQDESV (reference sequence). The junction had 16 bases not matched to a gene; V was cut back by 4 bases and J by 6 bases. The CDR3 DNA reads TGTGCCAGCAGCTCTAGCACCTTAGCGGGAGCGTGGGGCAATGAGCAGTTCTTC. Protein: CASSSSTLAGAWGNEQFF.

The chain recombines TRBV19 with TRBJ2-7; D assignment may be TRBD1 or TRBD2 (5 bases each). Germline V gene sequence: CDR1 LNHDA, CDR2 SQIVND (reference sequence). The CDR3 sequence is 14 residues long. The V end lost 10 bases, the J end lost 2 bases, and 18 bases lay between the germline ends. Written as DNA, the CDR3 is TGTGCCACCTCTGGGGGTGGAGGCCCCTACGAGCAGTACTTC. Translated, it gives CATSGGGGPYEQYF.

V is TRBV9 and J is TRBJ2-1, with 12 bases that match TRBD1. The CDR3 is 15 residues long. CDR1 and CDR2 (germline): SGDLS, YYNGEE. V gave up 4 bases and J gave up 8 bases; unmatched junction bases: 7. The CDR3 loop is CASSTGTGGMYEQFF. CDR3 DNA sequence: TGTGCCAGCAGCACCGGGACAGGGGGCATGTATGAGCAGTTCTTC. Complete variable domain (other parts from reference TRBV9 and TRBJ2-1): DSGVTQTPKHLITATGQRVTLRCSPRSGDLSVYWYQQSLDQGLQFLIQYYNGEERAKGNILERFSAQQFPDLHSELNLSSLELGDSALYFCASSTGTGGMYEQFFGPGTRLTVL.

This clonotype occurred a few times. The V call is TRBV20-1, the J call TRBJ2-7; possibly TRBD2 for D (5 bases). V was trimmed by 6 bases and J by 9 bases, leaving 24 bases between them. There are 14 residues in the CDR3. The germline V gene has CDR1 DFQATT and CDR2 SNEGSKA (reference sequence). The DNA of the CDR3 is TGCAGTGCCGAGGGTCCGGGATCCGTTAAAGGGCAGTACTTC. Its protein is CSAEGPGSVKGQYF.

V gene TRBV2 combines with J gene TRBJ2-1, with D uncertain. The V gene's germline CDR1 is SNHLY and CDR2 FYNNEI. Deletions cut 6 bases from V and 9 bases from J, with 9 bases between. This CDR3 is 11 amino acids long. The CDR3 DNA follows: TGTGCCAGCAGCCCCCTTGCTGAGCAGTTCTTC. This encodes CASSPLAEQFF.

This clonotype was seen at least ten times. The CDR3 coding sequence is TGTGCCAGCAGCTCCACAGGGCAGGGGGCACGGGGCTACACCTTC. Its protein product is CASSSTGQGARGYTF. The rearrangement links TRBV28 to TRBJ1-2, with 8 nucleotides matching TRBD1. Germline V gives CDR1 MDHEN, CDR2 SYDVKM. CDR3 length: 15 amino acids. V dropped 6 bases and J dropped 8; count of bases not matched to a gene: 14.